This TCR beta chain was retrieved from a study of CD8+CD57+ T cells in acquired aplastic anemia. The use of genomic DNA as template underpinned the TCR beta VDJ and CDR3 profiling. Each CDR3 protein gets one entry after TCRdb re-called the reads with MiXCR. The data show about 270,000 distinct CDR3 sequences, 45% to 65% seen once. In its sample, this clonotype was seen once. One junction end does not reproduce the germline sequence, and a read error may be involved. CDR3 length equals 15 residues. Germline CDR1 is SQVTM and CDR2 is ANQGSEA. Input material: sorted CD4+, CD8+, or CD8+CD57+ T cells (not recorded which) from PBMCs. This clonotype was sampled from a human donor with severe aplastic anemia or a healthy control (not recorded which). This sequence joins TRBV29-1 and TRBJ2-5; perhaps TRBD2 as D (5 bases). CDR3 sequence reads: CASSPNGRVQETQYF. The CDR3, as DNA: TGTGCCAGCAGCCCAAACGGGCGGGTCCAAGAGACCCAGTACTTC.